The clone carrying this T cell receptor beta chain has a count of ten or more. Its antigen is unidentified. One entry per CDR3 protein results from TCRdb running MiXCR on the multiplex PCR reads. The sample has about 110,000 distinct CDR3 sequences, less than 40% seen once. This specimen comes from a study of breast tumors, draining lymph nodes, adjacent tissues. Overall study findings and caveats: That most tumor T cells come from lymph nodes remained unproven. The data were judged consistent with most tumor T cells coming from lymph node and expanding in tumor. Luminal-like breast cancer showed significantly higher tumor–nontumor repertoire similarity than basal-like. Compared with lymph nodes, tumors were less diverse; compared with nontumor tissue, more.

The CDR3 has 13 residues. The V and J ends lost 4 bases and 2 bases respectively, with 11 bases between them. Germline V lookup: CDR1 DFQATT, CDR2 SNEGSKA (reference sequence). Samples came from axillary lymph nodes draining the breast cancer. This clonotype was sampled from a female donor with breast cancer. Some clones in this sample may be carry-over from other donors' samples. The sequenced material came from axillary lymph node tissue. The chain combines TRBV20-1 with TRBJ2-5, with D possibly TRBD1 on 6 matching bases. The CDR3 region has the DNA TGCAGTGCTACCCGGACAGTTCAAGAGACCCAGTACTTC. Translated, it gives CSATRTVQETQYF.